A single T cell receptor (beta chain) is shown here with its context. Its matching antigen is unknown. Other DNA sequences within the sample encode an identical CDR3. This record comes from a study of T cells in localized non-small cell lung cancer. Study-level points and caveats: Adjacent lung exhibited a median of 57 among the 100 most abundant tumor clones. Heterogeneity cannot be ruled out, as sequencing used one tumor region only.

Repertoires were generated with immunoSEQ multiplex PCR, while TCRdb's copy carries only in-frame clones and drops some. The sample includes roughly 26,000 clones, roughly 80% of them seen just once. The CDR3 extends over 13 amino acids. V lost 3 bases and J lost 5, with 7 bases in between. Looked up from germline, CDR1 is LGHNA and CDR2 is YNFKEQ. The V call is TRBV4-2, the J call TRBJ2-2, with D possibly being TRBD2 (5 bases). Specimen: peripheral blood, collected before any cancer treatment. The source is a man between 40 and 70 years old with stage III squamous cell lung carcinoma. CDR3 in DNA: TGTGCCAGCAGCCAGGGAGAAACCGGGGAGCTGTTTTTT. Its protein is CASSQGETGELFF.